The 30 T cell receptor beta chains below come from one sample, sequenced in a study of CD8 T cells in ankylosing spondylitis. Findings and caveats of the study: Among TCR beta sequences, a motif of roughly 8 highly homologous variants appeared characteristic of ankylosing spondylitis blood.

MiXCR was run by TCRdb on the 5' RACE reads, yielding one entry per CDR3 protein. The sample has about 330,000 distinct CDR3 sequences; 7% to 9% are singletons. These receptors have no identified antigens. Sequenced material: blood, either unsorted or a sorted T cell fraction (not recorded which). Receptors were obtained from a male donor with ankylosing spondylitis.

CDR3 region: CASSVEAGGTYEQYF. The CDR3 DNA follows: TGTGCCAGCAGCGTAGAGGCGGGAGGGACGTACGAGCAGTACTTC. The gene calls are TRBV9 and TRBJ2-7, with 9 bases fitting TRBD2. Germline loops: CDR1 SGDLS, CDR2 YYNGEE. This CDR3 region has 15 residues. V lost 0 bases to trimming and J lost 4 bases; unmatched junction nucleotides: 5.

This clonotype was observed at least ten times. This rearrangement joins TRBV9 to TRBJ2-5; 8 bases map to TRBD2. The CDR3 is 15 residues long. The J segment lost 5 bases and the V segment lost 4 bases, leaving 10 bases of the junction unmatched. Germline V gene lookup returns CDR1 SGDLS and CDR2 YYNGEE. This chain's CDR3 is CASSTSGTSEETQYF. The CDR3 coding sequence is TGTGCCAGCAGCACCTCCGGGACTAGTGAGGAGACCCAGTACTTC.

This chain joins TRBV30 and TRBJ2-1; 7 bases map to TRBD1. V shed 4 bases, J shed 1 base, and the junction held 7 bases outside the gene matches. This CDR3 has 15 residues. CDR1 and CDR2 (germline): GTSNPN, SVGIG (reference sequence). CDR3 DNA sequence: TGTGCCTGGAAGATCGCAGGGGGTTCCTACAATGAGCAGTTCTTC. Encoded protein: CAWKIAGGSYNEQFF.

This clonotype was seen a few times. The chain couples TRBV24-1 to TRBJ2-5; D is perhaps TRBD1 or TRBD2 (6 bases each). The CDR3 loop spans 14 amino acids. The V gene's germline CDR1 is KGHDR and CDR2 SFDVKD. V gave up 2 bases and J gave up 6 bases, with 12 bases separating them. This CDR3 is CATSDSGDTKTQYF. DNA of the CDR3: TGTGCCACCAGTGATTCGGGGGACACGAAGACCCAGTACTTC.

This clonotype was seen at least ten times. J is TRBJ2-2 and V is TRBV6-1; tentatively, D is TRBD2 (5 bases). The CDR3 runs to 15 residues. The germline V and J ends were trimmed by 4 bases and 5 bases, with 14 bases remaining between them. The germline gives CDR1 MNHNS, CDR2 SASEGT. The CDR3 region has the DNA TGTGCCAGCAGTGGATCACTAGGTGGTACCGGGGAGCTGTTTTTT. It translates to CASSGSLGGTGELFF.

This chain links TRBV7-2 with TRBJ2-5, with 9 bases fitting TRBD2. Germline CDR1 SGHTA, CDR2 FQGNSA. The length of the CDR3 is 15 residues. V was pared by 5 bases and J by 5 bases, with 9 bases of the junction left unmatched. CDR3 DNA: TGTGCCAGCAGCCACACGAGCGGGAGGTTGGAGACCCAGTACTTC. Amino acids: CASSHTSGRLETQYF.

This sequence joins TRBV7-9 and TRBJ2-1, with TRBD1 matching 8 bases. The length of the CDR3 is 15 residues. Losses at the gene ends were 3 bases for V and 1 base for J; bases not matched to a gene: 2. Germline V lookup: CDR1 SEHNR, CDR2 FQNEAQ (reference sequence). This CDR3 is CASSLGQASYNEQFF. The CDR3 DNA reads as TGTGCCAGCAGCTTGGGACAGGCATCCTACAATGAGCAGTTCTTC.

The chain joins TRBV20-1 to TRBJ2-1; D call uncertain. The CDR3 runs 11 residues. V lost 6 bases, J lost 8 bases, and 11 bases lay in between. Germline V gene data show CDR1 as DFQATT and CDR2 as SNEGSKA (reference sequence). DNA of the CDR3: TGCAGTGCGAAAGGACCCTATGAGCAGTTCTTC. Residues: CSAKGPYEQFF.

This clonotype was seen repeatedly, ten times or more. The chain joins TRBV7-9 to TRBJ2-2; D ambiguous. The germline gives CDR1 SEHNR, CDR2 FQNEAQ (reference sequence). The CDR3 length is 14 residues. The V gene lost 5 bases and the J gene lost 0 bases, with 7 bases spanning the gap. CDR3 sequence: CASSRLANTGELFF. The DNA of the CDR3 is TGTGCCAGCAGCCGCCTAGCGAACACCGGGGAGCTGTTTTTT.

This clonotype was observed a handful of times. The rearrangement links TRBV2 to TRBJ1-1; the match to TRBD1 covers 8 bases. The CDR3 runs 16 residues. Per the germline V gene, CDR1 is SNHLY and CDR2 is FYNNEI. The V and J ends lost 6 bases and 1 base, in that order; junction bases with no gene match: 10. Here the CDR3 DNA reads TGTGCCAGCAGGGCGGACAGGGATTGGGGGAACACTGAAGCTTTCTTT. This sequence encodes CASRADRDWGNTEAFF.

The chain combines TRBV6-1 with TRBJ2-1; unclear D gene. Per the germline V gene, CDR1 is MNHNS and CDR2 is SASEGT. V was trimmed by 5 bases and J by 0 bases, leaving 11 bases between them. The CDR3 consists of 15 residues. The CDR3 protein is CASSPRLSSYNEQFF. Written as DNA, the CDR3 is TGTGCCAGCAGTCCCCGGCTGAGCTCCTACAATGAGCAGTTCTTC.

The chain carries TRBV29-1 and TRBJ1-2; no reliable D call. The CDR3 is 13 amino acids. Germline assignment: CDR1 SQVTM and CDR2 ANQGSEA. Trimming left V 1 base short and J 3 bases short, with 9 bases between. DNA for the CDR3: TGCAGCGTTGAAGTCCTAAATCACTATGGCTACACCTTC. This encodes CSVEVLNHYGYTF.

The chain uses TRBV5-1 and TRBJ2-4; 7 bases align to TRBD1. The trim removed 3 bases at V and 5 bases at J, leaving 2 bases unmatched. This CDR3 is 13 amino acids long. From germline, CDR1 is SGHRS and CDR2 YFSETQ. The DNA for the CDR3 is TGCGCCAGCAGCTGGGACAGCCAAAACATTCAGTACTTC. Translating gives CASSWDSQNIQYF.

The V and J genes are TRBV7-2 and TRBJ2-1; either TRBD1 or TRBD2 may fit D (5 bases each). V was shortened by 0 bases and J by 10 bases, with 13 bases between the two germline ends. CDR1 is SGHTA and CDR2 is FQGNSA in the germline V gene. The CDR3 is 14 residues long. The CDR3 here is CASSLAFGAFEQFF. The DNA of the CDR3 is TGTGCCAGCAGCTTAGCTTTCGGGGCGTTCGAGCAGTTCTTC.

In its sample, this clonotype was seen many times. The gene calls are TRBV11-3 and TRBJ2-1; D is unclear. V was clipped by 1 base and J by 10 bases, with 8 bases between them. From germline, CDR1 is SGHNT and CDR2 YENEEA. The length of the CDR3 is 12 residues. The CDR3 loop reads CASSLVSEEQFF. In DNA form, the CDR3 reads TGTGCCAGCAGCTTAGTTTCCGAGGAGCAGTTCTTC.

This clonotype was detected ten times or more. The rearrangement links TRBV7-9 to TRBJ2-3, with 7 nucleotides matching TRBD1. Per germline, CDR1 SEHNR and CDR2 FQNEAQ (reference sequence). CDR3 length: 14 residues. The ends lost 5 bases at V and 2 bases at J; junction bases unmatched: 4. The CDR3 here is CASSLDRNTDTQYF. The CDR3 region has the DNA TGTGCCAGCAGCCTGGACAGGAACACAGATACGCAGTATTTT. Filled out from reference TRBV7-9 and TRBJ2-3, the complete variable domain reads DTGVSQNPRHKITKRGQNVTFRCDPISEHNRLYWYRQTLGQGPEFLTYFQNEAQLEKSRLLSDRFSAERPKGSFSTLEIQRTEQGDSAMYLCASSLDRNTDTQYFGPGTRLTVL.

A few counts support this clonotype. V gene TRBV7-3 combines with J gene TRBJ2-7, with 7 bases fitting TRBD1. Germline CDR1 SGHTA, CDR2 FQGTGA. The V and J ends lost 4 bases and 2 bases, in that order; junction bases with no gene match: 8. The CDR3 runs 15 residues. Written as DNA, the CDR3 is TGTGCCAGCAGCTCGATGGGACAGCCCACCTACGAGCAGTACTTC. As protein: CASSSMGQPTYEQYF.

V and J are TRBV20-1 and TRBJ1-2; 10 bases align to TRBD1. The CDR3 runs to 16 residues. V was clipped by 6 bases and J by 5 bases; unmatched bases: 15. Germline-derived CDR1 and CDR2 are DFQATT and SNEGSKA (reference sequence). CDR3 bases: TGCAGTGCCAGACCGGGACAGGGGATTTTGTGGTATGGCTACACCTTC. As protein: CSARPGQGILWYGYTF.

The chain uses TRBV12-3 or TRBV12-4 and TRBJ2-3; 7 bases are a match to TRBD2. The CDR3 has 16 residues. V lost 3 bases, J lost 4 bases, and 10 bases stayed unmatched. CDR3 sequence (DNA): TGTGCCAGCAGTTTCCTAGCGGCATGGGGTGCAGATACGCAGTATTTT. It codes for CASSFLAAWGADTQYF.

The chain uses TRBV5-1 and TRBJ2-7, with 7 bases that match TRBD1. The J segment lost 3 bases and the V segment lost 4 bases, leaving 7 bases of the junction unmatched. The CDR3 length is 14 residues. Germline CDR1 and CDR2: SGHRS and YFSETQ. The CDR3 DNA follows: TGCGCCAGCAGCCCCGAGACAGGGAACTACGAGCAGTACTTC. This codes for CASSPETGNYEQYF.

The gene calls are TRBV12-3 or TRBV12-4 and TRBJ2-5; no firm D call. The CDR3 has 15 residues. Trimming removed 2 bases from V and 4 bases from J, with 14 bases in between. CDR3 in DNA: TGTGCCAGCAGTTTAATGTCCCCGGTAGGAGAGACCCAGTACTTC. Translation gives CASSLMSPVGETQYF.

The sample holds many counts of this clonotype. The chain joins TRBV29-1 to TRBJ1-5; D perhaps matches TRBD1 (6 bases). Germline values: CDR1 SQVTM, CDR2 ANQGSEA. V lost 5 bases, J lost 6 bases, and 17 bases lay in between. CDR3 length: 14 amino acids. The CDR3 is CSVREGGGSQPQHF. CDR3 nucleotide sequence: TGCAGCGTTCGGGAGGGTGGGGGCAGTCAGCCCCAGCATTTT. The full variable domain, with the rest looked up from reference TRBV29-1 and TRBJ1-5, is SAVISQKPSRDICQRGTSLTIQCQVDSQVTMMFWYRQQPGQSLTLIATANQGSEATYESGFVIDKFPISRPNLTFSTLTVSNMSPEDSSIYLCSVREGGGSQPQHFGDGTRLSIL.

This clonotype was recorded a few times. The chain is built from TRBV30 and TRBJ1-5, with no clear D. V gave up 1 base and J gave up 9 bases, with 7 bases separating them. The CDR3 spans 11 residues. Per germline, CDR1 GTSNPN and CDR2 SVGIG (reference sequence). The CDR3 here is CAWSGRGPQHF. CDR3 DNA: TGTGCCTGGAGTGGGAGAGGGCCCCAGCATTTT.

This clonotype was detected ten times or more. V usage is TRBV29-1 and J usage is TRBJ2-5; no clear D. The V and J ends lost 6 bases and 1 base respectively, with 6 bases between them. The CDR3 runs 11 residues. Germline CDR1 reads SQVTM; CDR2 reads ANQGSEA. The CDR3 region is CSVKSQETQYF. In DNA, the CDR3 is TGCAGCGTAAAGAGCCAAGAGACCCAGTACTTC.

This clonotype has only a few counts. The V call is TRBV6-2 or TRBV6-3, the J call TRBJ1-2; the match to TRBD1 covers 9 bases. CDR1 is MNHEY, CDR2 SVGEGT, per germline. J gave up 0 bases and V 2 bases, and 4 bases lay outside the gene matches. The CDR3 is 16 residues long. DNA of the CDR3: TGTGCCAGCAGTTACCCAAGACAGGGGGCTAACTATGGCTACACCTTC. This gives the protein CASSYPRQGANYGYTF.

This clonotype appeared a few times. The V and J genes are TRBV18 and TRBJ2-1, with D tentatively TRBD2 (6 bases). V gave up 3 bases and J gave up 0 bases, with 15 bases separating them. The CDR3 is made up of 17 amino acids. Germline V gene data show CDR1 as KGHSH and CDR2 as LQKENI. CDR3 region: CASSPLQAGSSYNEQFF. The CDR3 nucleotides are TGTGCCAGCTCACCTCTACAGGCGGGAAGCTCCTACAATGAGCAGTTCTTC.

This clonotype was recorded many times. The chain combines TRBV29-1 with TRBJ2-5, with 7 bases matching TRBD1. J lost 2 bases, V lost 3 bases, and 3 bases had no gene match. The CDR3 spans 13 residues. From germline, CDR1 is SQVTM and CDR2 ANQGSEA. DNA for the CDR3: TGCAGCGTTGACGGGACAGAACAAGAGACCCAGTACTTC. This codes for CSVDGTEQETQYF.

The chain has TRBV5-6 and TRBJ2-7; 10 bases line up with TRBD1. CDR3 length equals 16 residues. Germline CDR1 reads SGHDT; CDR2 reads YYEEEE. The V gene end was trimmed by 4 bases and the J gene end by 0 bases; junction bases not matched to a gene: 7. CDR3 sequence: CASSPTGTGDSYEQYF. The CDR3 nucleotides are TGTGCCAGCAGCCCCACGGGGACAGGGGACTCCTACGAGCAGTACTTC.

This clonotype was recorded many times. This chain joins TRBV7-3 and TRBJ2-2; TRBD2 aligns across 14 bases. The junction had 4 bases not matched to a gene; V was cut back by 2 bases and J by 5 bases. Germline V gene data show CDR1 as SGHTA and CDR2 as FQGTGA. The CDR3 covers 17 residues. CDR3 region: CASSLHGLAGGTGELFF. CDR3 DNA sequence: TGTGCCAGCAGCTTACATGGACTAGCGGGAGGAACCGGGGAGCTGTTTTTT. Based on the CDR3 plus reference TRBV7-3 and TRBJ2-2, the full variable domain is GAGVSQTPSNKVTEKGKYVELRCDPISGHTALYWYRQSLGQGPEFLIYFQGTGAADDSGLPNDRFFAVRPEGSVSTLKIQRTERGDSAVYLCASSLHGLAGGTGELFFGEGSRLTVL.

This clonotype came up a few times. The chain employs TRBV7-3 and TRBJ1-4; 8 bases match TRBD1. Germline V lookup: CDR1 SGHTA, CDR2 FQGTGA. This CDR3 spans 15 amino acids. The V segment lost 5 bases and the J segment 6 bases; nucleotides outside the gene matches: 8. The CDR3 reads CASSATGQADEKLFF. CDR3 nucleotides: TGTGCCAGCAGCGCTACGGGACAGGCGGATGAAAAACTGTTTTTT.